The 18 T cell receptor beta chains reported below all come from one sample, sequenced in a study of shared clonotypes between healthy human individuals. The repertoire was sequenced with immunoSEQ multiplex PCR; TCRdb's copy has only in-frame clones and lacks some. The profile covers roughly 700,000 clones, with 90% appearing a single time and 34% taken by the ten largest. Material for sequencing was memory CD8+ T cells from PBMCs. Subset denoted: CD45RO+ cells pooled with CCR7-negative TemRA cells. The receptor source for this set is a young man in good health. Some clones in this sample may be carry-over from other donors' samples.

The V and J genes are TRBV5-8 and TRBJ1-5; D gene unclear. Germline loops: CDR1 SGHTS, CDR2 YDEGEE. Trimming left V 0 bases short and J 3 bases short, with 4 bases between. CDR3 length equals 13 residues. CDR3 amino acids: CASSLELNQPQHF. CDR3 coding DNA: TGTGCCAGCAGCTTGGAACTCAATCAGCCCCAGCATTTT.

The chain combines TRBV4-3 with TRBJ2-7; 7 bases map to TRBD1. J was trimmed by 3 bases and V by 1 base; bases with no gene match: 6. This CDR3 has 15 residues. The germline gives CDR1 LGHNA, CDR2 YSLEER. The DNA for the CDR3 is TGCGCCAGCAGCCAAGGGACAGGAGTTAGCTACGAGCAGTACTTC. Protein product: CASSQGTGVSYEQYF.

CDR3 loop: CAWRQGNSPLHF. The CDR3, as DNA: TGTGCCTGGAGACAGGGAAATTCACCCCTCCACTTT. The genes are TRBV30 and TRBJ1-6, with a weak D call TRBD1 (6 bases). This CDR3 has 12 amino acids. Trimming cost V 3 bases and J 7 bases, with 7 bases left between them. The V gene's germline CDR1 is GTSNPN and CDR2 SVGIG (reference sequence).

V is TRBV27 and J is TRBJ2-1; TRBD1 might be the D (5 bases). With 3 bases removed from V and 8 bases from J, the gap between germline ends came to 14 bases. The CDR3 sequence is 14 residues long. Germline CDR1 and CDR2: MNHEY and SMNVEV (reference sequence). The CDR3 coding sequence is TGTGCCAGCAGTTTGGGGCGTACAGGCCATGAGCAGTTCTTC. Protein: CASSLGRTGHEQFF.

The V and J genes are TRBV14 and TRBJ2-7; 9 bases are shared with TRBD1. Trimming removed 4 bases from V and 5 bases from J; junction bases left unmatched: 12. The CDR3 contains 16 residues. Germline V gene lookup returns CDR1 SGHDN and CDR2 FVKESK. CDR3 amino acids: CASSLRSGQGLHEQYF. The CDR3 nucleotides are TGTGCCAGCAGCCTTCGATCGGGACAGGGTTTGCACGAGCAGTACTTC. Using reference TRBV14 and TRBJ2-7 for the parts outside the CDR3, the full variable domain is EAGVTQFPSHSVIEKGQTVTLRCDPISGHDNLYWYRRVMGKEIKFLLHFVKESKQDESGMPNNRFLAERTGGTYSTLKVQPAELEDSGVYFCASSLRSGQGLHEQYFGPGTRLTVT.

J is TRBJ2-4 and V is TRBV21-1; TRBD2, the table's D call, was not compared with the DNA. TRBV21-1 is reported as a pseudogene. The CDR3 spans 16 residues. As DNA, the CDR3 is TGTGCCAGCAGCCCCCGGGTGGTACTAGCCAAAAACATTCAGTACTTC. Protein: CASSPRVVLAKNIQYF.

The chain carries TRBV7-9 and TRBJ1-1; D is undetermined. This CDR3 is built from 15 residues. V shed 1 base and J shed 5 bases, with 14 bases lying between them. Germline lookup yields CDR1 SEHNR and CDR2 FQNEAQ (reference sequence). Written as DNA, the CDR3 is TGTGCCAGCAGCTTAGATGGGGTCGTGGGAACTGAAGCTTTCTTT. This sequence encodes CASSLDGVVGTEAFF.

In this sample, this clone turned up once. The V call is TRBV7-6, the J call TRBJ2-7; D is unclear. Per the germline V gene, CDR1 is SGHVS and CDR2 is FNYEAQ. The CDR3 contains 11 residues. V lost 5 bases, J lost 5 bases, and 7 bases lay in between. For the CDR3, the DNA is TGTGCCAGCAGCCGCGGCCACGAGCAGTACTTC. This sequence encodes CASSRGHEQYF.

The chain couples TRBV5-8 to TRBJ1-2, with no clear D. CDR1 is SGHTS, CDR2 YDEGEE, per germline. Trimming took 0 bases from V and 6 from J, leaving 18 bases between them. The CDR3 loop spans 16 amino acids. CDR3 DNA sequence: TGTGCCAGCAGCTTGGCCCCAGCGGGAAAGGAGCATGGCTACACCTTC. Encoded protein: CASSLAPAGKEHGYTF.

This clone was seen a single time. The chain combines TRBV19 with TRBJ2-7; tentative D call: TRBD1 (8 bases). Trimming removed 4 bases at V and 2 bases at J, with 15 bases between. This CDR3 has 15 amino acids. The germline CDR1 and CDR2 sequences are LNHDA and SQIVND (reference sequence). The CDR3: CASSKGGTGTYEQYF. The CDR3 DNA reads as TGTGCCAGTAGTAAGGGAGGGACAGGCACCTACGAGCAGTACTTC. The full variable domain, completed using reference TRBV19 and TRBJ2-7, is DGGITQSPKYLFRKEGQNVTLSCEQNLNHDAMYWYRQDPGQGLRLIYYSQIVNDFQKGDIAEGYSVSREKKESFPLTVTSAQKNPTAFYLCASSKGGTGTYEQYFGPGTRLTVT.

The chain employs TRBV19 and TRBJ2-1; D unclear. Trimming cost V 3 bases and J 6 bases, with 9 bases left between them. This CDR3 comprises 13 residues. Germline CDR1 is LNHDA and CDR2 is SQIVND (reference sequence). CDR3 in DNA: TGTGCCAGTAGTATGGTGGCGAGCAATGAGCAGTTCTTC. This encodes CASSMVASNEQFF.

The J gene is TRBJ1-4, the V gene TRBV27; D perhaps matches TRBD1 (5 bases). CDR1 is MNHEY, CDR2 SMNVEV, per germline (reference sequence). The length of the CDR3 is 14 residues. Trimming took 2 bases from V and 7 from J, leaving 11 bases between them. The CDR3 region has the DNA TGTGCCAGCAGTTTAGGCAGGGAAGGTGAAAAACTGTTTTTT. It specifies CASSLGREGEKLFF.

The genes are TRBV15 and TRBJ1-1, with D unresolved. Trimming removed 3 bases from V and 4 bases from J, with 15 bases in between. The CDR3 extends over 15 amino acids. CDR1 LNHNV and CDR2 YYDKDF come from the germline V gene (reference sequence). CDR3 in amino acids: CATSRMVSEGTEAFF. CDR3 bases: TGTGCCACCAGCAGGATGGTGTCCGAGGGCACTGAAGCTTTCTTT.

The chain employs TRBV9 and TRBJ1-1; D might be TRBD1 (5 bases). CDR3 length: 15 residues. V lost 2 bases and J 1 base, leaving 12 bases between the germline ends. Germline-derived CDR1 and CDR2 are SGDLS and YYNGEE. CDR3 region: CASSVSGGSNTEAFF. In nucleotides, the CDR3 is TGTGCCAGCAGCGTGTCGGGGGGTTCGAACACTGAAGCTTTCTTT.

The V gene is TRBV7-9, the J gene TRBJ2-1; no firm D call. The CDR3 has 13 residues. V was cut by 2 bases and J by 6 bases, with 8 bases left in between. Germline-derived CDR1 and CDR2 are SEHNR and FQNEAQ (reference sequence). This CDR3 reads CASSLKVFNEQFF. CDR3 DNA sequence: TGTGCCAGCAGCTTAAAAGTGTTCAATGAGCAGTTCTTC.

The chain joins TRBV5-6 to TRBJ2-1; tentatively, D is TRBD1 (6 bases). Trimming took 2 bases from V and 6 from J, leaving 12 bases between them. In germline, CDR1 is SGHDT, CDR2 YYEEEE. The CDR3 covers 14 residues. CDR3 loop: CASSFSTGSNEQFF. CDR3 sequence (DNA): TGTGCCAGCAGCTTCTCGACAGGTTCCAATGAGCAGTTCTTC. Using reference TRBV5-6 and TRBJ2-1 for the parts outside the CDR3, the full variable domain is DAGVTQSPTHLIKTRGQQVTLRCSPKSGHDTVSWYQQALGQGPQFIFQYYEEEERQRGNFPDRFSGHQFPNYSSELNVNALLLGDSALYLCASSFSTGSNEQFFGPGTRLTVL.

CDR3 nucleotides: TGTGCCAGCAGCTTGGTTCAAAACACCGGGGAGCTGTTTTTT. It yields the protein CASSLVQNTGELFF. The chain recombines TRBV5-8 with TRBJ2-2; D is unclear. This CDR3 has 14 amino acids. Trimming took off 0 bases at V and 2 bases at J, with 5 bases between the two ends. The germline V gene encodes CDR1 SGHTS and CDR2 YDEGEE.

The chain recombines TRBV6-5 with TRBJ1-1, with D possibly matching TRBD1 (5 bases). This CDR3 has 16 residues. Germline loops: CDR1 MNHEY, CDR2 SVGAGI. V was pared by 0 bases and J by 0 bases, with 11 bases between. The chain's CDR3 is CASSYSSWGMNTEAFF. CDR3 DNA: TGTGCCAGCAGTTACTCATCTTGGGGCATGAACACTGAAGCTTTCTTT.